This entry lists 21 T cell receptor beta chains sequenced from one sample in a study of shared clonotypes between healthy human individuals. Here immunoSEQ multiplex PCR was the method, and the copy in TCRdb shows in-frame clones only, minus some. Of about 800,000 clones listed, 95% to 97% are singletons. CD45RO-negative, CCR7-selected cells formed the naive CD8 fraction, which excluded terminally differentiated effector memory CD45RA+ cells. Sequenced material: naive CD8+ T cells sorted from blood. The source of these receptors is a man aged 25-45 years in good health.

The chain employs TRBV7-9 and TRBJ2-7; no definite D call. Trimming removed 5 bases from V and 3 bases from J, with 8 bases in between. From germline, CDR1 is SEHNR and CDR2 FQNEAQ (reference sequence). The CDR3 length is 12 residues. The DNA of the CDR3 is TGTGCCAGCAGCCCGATCGTCTACGAGCAGTACTTC. Protein product: CASSPIVYEQYF.

The chain links TRBV7-6 to TRBJ2-1, with unresolved D. The germline CDR1 and CDR2 sequences are SGHVS and FNYEAQ. V was cut by 1 base and J by 9 bases, with 10 bases left in between. CDR3 length equals 13 residues. The CDR3 coding sequence is TGTGCCAGCAGCTTAGGCTTAGAAATTGAGCAGTTCTTC. It encodes CASSLGLEIEQFF.

The chain joins TRBV5-4 to TRBJ2-2; D not certain. Trimming took off 0 bases at V and 4 bases at J, with 7 bases between the two ends. Germline CDR1 reads SGHNT; CDR2 reads YYREEE (reference sequence). The CDR3 extends over 14 amino acids. The CDR3 sequence is CASSLVPPTGELFF. The DNA for the CDR3 is TGTGCCAGCAGCTTGGTTCCTCCCACCGGGGAGCTGTTTTTT.

This chain connects TRBV27 to TRBJ2-7; D may be TRBD1 (6 bases). The germline V and J ends were trimmed by 6 bases and 5 bases, with 8 bases remaining between them. The CDR3 totals 11 residues. The V gene's germline CDR1 is MNHEY and CDR2 SMNVEV (reference sequence). This CDR3 is CASRKGDEQYF. The CDR3 coding sequence is TGTGCCAGCAGAAAGGGGGACGAGCAGTACTTC.

This clone was observed once. V and J are TRBV6-5 and TRBJ2-7; TRBD1 aligns across 9 bases. The CDR3 spans 14 residues. V lost 5 bases to trimming and J lost 4 bases; unmatched junction nucleotides: 6. The germline V gene has CDR1 MNHEY and CDR2 SVGAGI. For the CDR3, the DNA is TGTGCCAGCAGTCCGACAGGGGGGTTTTACGAGCAGTACTTC. The encoded protein is CASSPTGGFYEQYF.

About this clone: A read error is possible here, since a much larger clone lies one base away. The identical CDR3 is also encoded by other nucleotide sequences in the sample. The chain employs TRBV27 and TRBJ2-7; 11 nucleotides align to TRBD1. CDR3 size: 14 residues. Trimming at V came to 5 bases and at J to 3 bases, leaving 3 bases not matched to a gene. CDR1 is MNHEY, CDR2 SMNVEV, per germline (reference sequence). Here the CDR3 DNA reads TGTGCCAGCAGTACAGGGACAGGGGGCTACGAGCAGTACTTC. Its translation: CASSTGTGGYEQYF.

The chain carries TRBV5-1 and TRBJ2-5; possibly TRBD2 for D (6 bases). CDR1 and CDR2 (germline): SGHRS, YFSETQ. Trimming cost V 1 base and J 2 bases, with 12 bases left between them. The length of the CDR3 is 15 residues. In nucleotides, the CDR3 is TGCGCCAGCAGCTTGTTGGGACTGACTCAAGAGACCCAGTACTTC. Protein product: CASSLLGLTQETQYF.

This clone was detected only once. The rearrangement joins TRBV11-2 to TRBJ2-7; no definite D call. Germline CDR1 reads SGHAT; CDR2 reads FQNNGV. The CDR3 is 12 residues long. Trimming left V 2 bases short and J 4 bases short, with 6 bases between. The DNA of the CDR3 is TGTGCCAGCAGCTTAATGGATTACGAGCAGTACTTC. This translates into CASSLMDYEQYF.

This clone was recorded once. The V call is TRBV4-3, the J call TRBJ2-7; 7 bases are a match to TRBD1. J lost 2 bases, V lost 1 base, and 8 bases had no gene match. The CDR3 covers 16 residues. Germline V lookup: CDR1 LGHNA, CDR2 YSLEER. In DNA, the CDR3 is TGCGCCAGCAGCCAAGGAAGGACAGGTGCGGCCTACGAGCAGTACTTC. Its protein is CASSQGRTGAAYEQYF.

In the case of this clone: Other DNA sequences in the same sample also yield this CDR3. The V and J genes are TRBV9 and TRBJ2-7; no reliable D call. The CDR3 length is 13 residues. The V gene's germline CDR1 is SGDLS and CDR2 YYNGEE. V was cut by 0 bases and J by 2 bases, with 6 bases left in between. CDR3 loop: CASSVGLTYEQYF. The CDR3, as DNA: TGTGCCAGCAGCGTAGGGTTGACCTACGAGCAGTACTTC.

This chain uses TRBV7-8 with TRBJ1-5, with D hard to call. V was shortened by 2 bases and J by 0 bases, with 11 bases between the two germline ends. Germline values: CDR1 SGHVS, CDR2 FQNEAQ. The CDR3 covers 16 residues. Written as DNA, the CDR3 is TGTGCCAGCAGCTTATCGGAAGGTGGTAGCAATCAGCCCCAGCATTTT. Translating gives CASSLSEGGSNQPQHF.

The chain couples TRBV5-1 to TRBJ2-1; 8 positions agree with TRBD2. Losses at the gene ends were 2 bases for V and 1 base for J; bases not matched to a gene: 5. Germline CDR1 is SGHRS and CDR2 is YFSETQ. The CDR3 spans 16 residues. The CDR3 nucleotides read TGCGCCAGCAGCTTAAGCGGGAGTGTTTCCTACAATGAGCAGTTCTTC. Its translation is CASSLSGSVSYNEQFF.

The V and J genes are TRBV15 and TRBJ2-2, with TRBD2 matching 10 bases. The CDR3 totals 17 residues. Unmatched junction bases numbered 10, after V lost 1 base and J lost 8 bases. Germline loops: CDR1 LNHNV, CDR2 YYDKDF (reference sequence). The CDR3 DNA reads TGTGCCACCAGCAGAGTTCGAAGCGGGAGGGTCTCGGGGGAGCTGTTTTTT. Residues: CATSRVRSGRVSGELFF. Drawing the rest from reference TRBV15 and TRBJ2-2, the complete variable domain is DAMVIQNPRYQVTQFGKPVTLSCSQTLNHNVMYWYQQKSSQAPKLLFHYYDKDFNNEADTPDNFQSRRPNTSFCFLDIRSPGLGDTAMYLCATSRVRSGRVSGELFFGEGSRLTVL.

On this clone itself: One end of the junction varies from germline; a read error may be responsible. J is TRBJ2-1 and V is TRBV6-1, with 9 nucleotides matching TRBD1. The CDR3 loop spans 15 amino acids. Germline loops: CDR1 MNHNS, CDR2 SASEGT. The DNA for the CDR3 is TGTGCCAGCGGTGAAGACAGGGGGTTCAACAATGAGCAGTTCTTC. Protein sequence: CASGEDRGFNNEQFF.

There are a few counts of this clone. The chain is built from TRBV7-9 and TRBJ2-1; 9 bases are a match to TRBD1. Germline lookup yields CDR1 SEHNR and CDR2 FQNEAQ (reference sequence). V lost 1 base, J lost 7 bases, and 5 bases stayed unmatched. The CDR3 has 15 amino acids. DNA for the CDR3: TGTGCCAGCAGCTTAGTTACAGGGGGCAGGAATGAGCAGTTCTTC. Protein product: CASSLVTGGRNEQFF.

V is TRBV2 and J is TRBJ2-5; D may be TRBD2 (5 bases). Trimming shortened V by 10 bases and J by 4 bases, and 16 bases separated the two germline ends. Germline V gene data show CDR1 as SNHLY and CDR2 as FYNNEI. This CDR3 comprises 13 residues. The chain's CDR3 is CATPLGMAETQYF. For the CDR3, the DNA is TGTGCCACCCCACTAGGGATGGCAGAGACCCAGTACTTC.

The chain is built from TRBV7-8 and TRBJ2-7; possible D gene TRBD2, 5 bases. The V end lost 5 bases, the J end lost 3 bases, and 17 bases lay between the germline ends. The CDR3 is made up of 15 amino acids. CDR1 is SGHVS and CDR2 is FQNEAQ in the germline V gene. In DNA form, the CDR3 reads TGTGCCAGCAGCCCTTCCCGGACTCCCGGCTACGAGCAGTACTTC. Protein: CASSPSRTPGYEQYF.

The chain is built from TRBV7-2 and TRBJ2-1; D may be TRBD1 or TRBD2 (6 bases each). Trimming took 1 base from V and 0 from J, leaving 13 bases between them. CDR1 is SGHTA, CDR2 FQGNSA, per germline. This CDR3 contains 17 residues. CDR3 DNA sequence: TGTGCCAGCAGCTTAGTAGAGGGGGGAGGCTCCTACAATGAGCAGTTCTTC. It is translated as CASSLVEGGGSYNEQFF.

This rearrangement joins TRBV9 to TRBJ1-1, with D hard to call. Germline V gene sequence: CDR1 SGDLS, CDR2 YYNGEE. V lost 0 bases, J lost 1 base, and 4 bases lay in between. This CDR3 is built from 13 residues. The chain's CDR3 is CASSVAQNTEAFF. The CDR3 DNA sequence: TGTGCCAGCAGCGTAGCACAGAACACTGAAGCTTTCTTT.

V is TRBV21-1 and J is TRBJ2-5; TRBD2 is taken as the D call from the table, unchecked against the DNA. TRBV21-1 represents a pseudogene. This CDR3 region has 18 residues. DNA of the CDR3: TGTGCCAGCAGCAGAGGATGGCTAGCGGGCCAGCTCCAAGAGACCCAGTACTTC. Its translation is CASSRGWLAGQLQETQYF.

The chain carries TRBV29-1 and TRBJ2-7; tentatively, D is TRBD1 or TRBD2 (6 bases each). The V gene's germline CDR1 is SQVTM and CDR2 ANQGSEA. The CDR3 runs 13 residues. V lost 7 bases and J lost 4, with 17 bases in between. CDR3 bases: TGCAGCGGTGCTGGGGGGCCCAGTTACGAGCAGTACTTC. Translation: CSGAGGPSYEQYF.